Listed below are T cell receptor beta chains from one sample, sequenced in a study of CD8 T cell repertoires and HIV-1 epitope variants. Libraries were prepared by immunoSEQ multiplex PCR; TCRdb keeps only in-frame clonotypes and omits some of them. Of a few thousand clones in the sample, 50% to 80% were seen once. These receptors' antigens are unknown. Material: cultured CD8+ T cells derived from PBMCs. All receptors come from a male donor with HIV. CDR3s include the opening cysteine and the closing phenylalanine or tryptophan. Fields, in order: V gene, D gene, clone size, J gene, CDR3 protein, CDR3 DNA. A D gene is named only where the DNA matches it firmly. Clone size is shown for a subset of rows, as once, few, many or a class of expanded clone.

TRBV6-1,-,-,TRBJ2-3,CASSEGVLHTDTQYF,TGTGCCAGCAGTGAGGGGGTATTGCACACAGATACGCAGTATTTT
TRBV6-5,TRBD1,few,TRBJ1-2,CASRGTGEGYGYTF,TGTGCCAGCAGGGGGACAGGAGAAGGCTATGGCTACACCTTC
TRBV7-2,-,once,TRBJ2-7,CASSLVGGVYEQYF,TGTGCCAGCAGCTTAGTTGGGGGTGTCTACGAGCAGTACTTC
TRBV7-9,-,-,TRBJ2-3,CASSLELDTQYF,TGTGCCAGCAGCTTAGAACTAGATACGCAGTATTTT
TRBV6-5,-,-,TRBJ2-1,CASSPDRTPYNEQFF,TGTGCCAGCAGTCCAGACAGAACTCCCTACAATGAGCAGTTCTTC
TRBV9,-,few,TRBJ1-1,CASSVFDVTGNTEAFF,TGTGCCAGCAGCGTTTTCGATGTGACAGGGAACACTGAAGCTTTCTTT
TRBV14,-,-,TRBJ1-6,CASSQEWGAYNSPLHF,TGTGCCAGCAGCCAAGAGTGGGGGGCCTATAATTCACCCCTCCACTTT
TRBV6-1,-,-,TRBJ2-3,CASSEARVGTDTQYF,TGTGCCAGCAGTGAAGCAAGGGTAGGCACAGATACGCAGTATTTT
TRBV2,-,-,TRBJ2-7,CASRAQSSSYEQYF,TGTGCCAGCAGGGCACAGAGCAGCTCCTACGAGCAGTACTTC
TRBV6-1,TRBD1,-,TRBJ2-7,CASSGTGYEQYF,TGTGCCAGCAGCGGGACAGGCTACGAGCAGTACTTC
TRBV4-3,TRBD1,-,TRBJ2-2,CASSGTGVTGELFF,TGCGCCAGCTCCGGGACAGGGGTTACCGGGGAGCTGTTTTTT
TRBV4-3,-,-,TRBJ2-1,CASSQASSYNEQFF,TGCGCCAGCAGCCAAGCGAGCTCCTACAATGAGCAGTTCTTC
TRBV27,-,few,TRBJ2-7,CASSLRAARAYEQYF,TGTGCCAGCAGTTTAAGGGCCGCACGGGCCTACGAGCAGTACTTC